This TCR beta chain was sequenced in a study of blood T cell repertoires in COVID-19. Study in general: Researchers got acute and convalescent COVID-19 samples from the United States, Italy and Spain. From T cells, B-cell-depleted T cells, or PBMCs came the material, which was cDNA or gDNA.

V was shortened by 6 bases and J by 9 bases, with 27 bases between the two germline ends. The CDR3 covers 17 residues. CDR1 is SGHTA and CDR2 is FQGNSA in the germline V gene. As processed by the authors: Estimates of nucleated cell counts were drawn from the amplification of reference gene primers. Some clones are missing from TCRdb's copy, which holds only in-frame ones; the method was immunoSEQ multiplex PCR. Clone size and the V and J calls come from that table; the DNA yielded D and trimming. The sample has 200,000 or so clones, approximately 80% seen once; the top ten hold 6.9%. This clone was detected only once.

Input material: peripheral blood. The clonotype was recovered from a human donor with acute or convalescent COVID-19. The donor label of this sample is uncertain. The chain has TRBV7-2 and TRBJ2-1; D might be TRBD2 (6 bases). The CDR3 bases are TGTGCCAGCAGGCGAGGCGGCGCTACCGCCTCGGAGGGTGAGCAGTTCTTC. Amino acid sequence: CASRRGGATASEGEQFF.